This is a list of T cell receptor beta chains from one sample in a study of blood T cell repertoires in COVID-19. Clones were sequenced by immunoSEQ multiplex PCR, and TCRdb holds only the in-frame ones, with some missing. The sample carries about 54,000 clones, around 90% recorded once. Sequencing input: peripheral blood. The receptors derive from a woman aged 55 to 70 with active or convalescent COVID-19. The CDR3 runs from the conserved cysteine through the conserved F or W. The order of the fields is clone size, D gene, CDR3 length, J gene, V gene, CDR3 protein, CDR3 DNA. D genes are given only for firm matches. Rows give clone size only sometimes, using once, few, many, or a class for an expanded clone.

clone size: once; D gene: -; CDR3 length: 11; J gene: TRBJ1-2; V gene: TRBV28; CDR3 protein: CASSLNYGYTF; CDR3 DNA: TGTGCCAGCAGTCTTAATTATGGCTACACCTTC
clone size: -; D gene: -; CDR3 length: 13; J gene: TRBJ1-1; V gene: TRBV7-3; CDR3 protein: CASSFAVNTEAFF; CDR3 DNA: TGTGCCAGCAGCTTCGCAGTGAACACTGAAGCTTTCTTT
clone size: -; D gene: -; CDR3 length: 12; J gene: TRBJ1-3; V gene: TRBV6-7; CDR3 protein: CATGTAGNTIYF; CDR3 DNA: TGTGCCACCGGAACAGCTGGAAACACCATATATTTT
clone size: -; D gene: TRBD1; CDR3 length: 15; J gene: TRBJ2-1; V gene: TRBV7-9; CDR3 protein: CASSLRTGEVGAEFF; CDR3 DNA: TGTGCCAGCAGCTTAAGGACAGGGGAAGTTGGGGCTGAGTTCTTC
clone size: few; D gene: TRBD2; CDR3 length: 16; J gene: TRBJ2-3; V gene: TRBV4-1; CDR3 protein: CASSQDTSGSLRTQYF; CDR3 DNA: TGCGCCAGCAGCCAAGATACTAGCGGGAGTCTTAGGACGCAGTATTTT
clone size: -; D gene: TRBD1; CDR3 length: 14; J gene: TRBJ1-2; V gene: TRBV19; CDR3 protein: CASSGQANNYGYTF; CDR3 DNA: TGTGCCAGTAGCGGACAGGCAAATAACTATGGCTACACCTTC
clone size: -; D gene: TRBD2; CDR3 length: 17; J gene: TRBJ2-1; V gene: TRBV20-1; CDR3 protein: CSASMMMALAGANEQFF; CDR3 DNA: TGCAGTGCTAGTATGATGATGGCTCTAGCGGGAGCGAATGAGCAGTTCTTC
clone size: -; D gene: TRBD2; CDR3 length: 13; J gene: TRBJ2-3; V gene: TRBV10-3; CDR3 protein: CAITSGGSDTQYF; CDR3 DNA: TGTGCCATCACTTCGGGGGGATCAGATACGCAGTATTTT
clone size: -; D gene: -; CDR3 length: 14; J gene: TRBJ2-3; V gene: TRBV29-1; CDR3 protein: CSVPRDTGTDTQYF; CDR3 DNA: TGCAGCGTGCCCCGGGACACAGGCACAGATACGCAGTATTTT
clone size: -; D gene: -; CDR3 length: 12; J gene: TRBJ2-1; V gene: TRBV6-2/TRBV6-3; CDR3 protein: CASSRDYNEQFF; CDR3 DNA: TGTGCCAGCAGTAGAGACTACAATGAGCAGTTCTTC
clone size: -; D gene: -; CDR3 length: 14; J gene: TRBJ1-1; V gene: TRBV19; CDR3 protein: CAVGARGANTEAFF; CDR3 DNA: TGTGCCGTAGGGGCCAGGGGAGCGAACACTGAAGCTTTCTTT
clone size: -; D gene: TRBD1; CDR3 length: 15; J gene: TRBJ1-5; V gene: TRBV2; CDR3 protein: CASSGDRVGNQPQHF; CDR3 DNA: TGTGCCAGCAGCGGGGACAGGGTTGGCAATCAGCCCCAGCATTTT
clone size: -; D gene: TRBD1; CDR3 length: 16; J gene: TRBJ1-6; V gene: TRBV4-3; CDR3 protein: CASSLRGTGKNSPLHF; CDR3 DNA: TGCGCCAGCAGCCTACGCGGGACAGGGAAGAATTCACCCCTCCACTTT
clone size: once; D gene: -; CDR3 length: 11; J gene: TRBJ2-5; V gene: TRBV6-5; CDR3 protein: CASSRLETQYF; CDR3 DNA: TGTGCCAGCAGCCGGTTAGAGACCCAGTACTTC
clone size: -; D gene: -; CDR3 length: 14; J gene: TRBJ2-6; V gene: TRBV25-1; CDR3 protein: CASSVSPGANVLTF; CDR3 DNA: TGTGCCAGCAGTGTAAGCCCCGGGGCCAACGTCCTGACTTTC
clone size: -; D gene: -; CDR3 length: 12; J gene: TRBJ1-1; V gene: TRBV6-5; CDR3 protein: CASGTWDTEAFF; CDR3 DNA: TGTGCCAGCGGGACATGGGACACTGAAGCTTTCTTT
clone size: -; D gene: TRBD2; CDR3 length: 16; J gene: TRBJ2-7; V gene: TRBV28; CDR3 protein: CASTPVGSGRKYEQYF; CDR3 DNA: TGTGCCAGCACCCCCGTTGGTAGCGGGAGAAAATACGAGCAGTACTTC
clone size: -; D gene: TRBD1; CDR3 length: 15; J gene: TRBJ2-7; V gene: TRBV5-1; CDR3 protein: CASSAGQGALVEQYF; CDR3 DNA: TGCGCCAGCAGCGCGGGACAGGGGGCGTTGGTCGAGCAGTACTTC
clone size: -; D gene: -; CDR3 length: 13; J gene: TRBJ2-5; V gene: TRBV7-8; CDR3 protein: CASSLELVETQYF; CDR3 DNA: TGTGCCAGCAGCTTAGAACTGGTAGAGACCCAGTACTTC
clone size: -; D gene: -; CDR3 length: 15; J gene: TRBJ1-1; V gene: TRBV7-3; CDR3 protein: CASSSTRGGSTEAFF; CDR3 DNA: TGTGCCAGCAGCTCAACCAGGGGTGGTAGCACTGAAGCTTTCTTT
clone size: -; D gene: TRBD1; CDR3 length: 15; J gene: TRBJ1-2; V gene: TRBV7-9; CDR3 protein: CASSLAGQGLDGYTF; CDR3 DNA: TGTGCCAGCAGCTTAGCGGGACAGGGGTTAGATGGCTACACCTTC
clone size: few; D gene: -; CDR3 length: 11; J gene: TRBJ2-5; V gene: TRBV5-6; CDR3 protein: CASSLVGTQYF; CDR3 DNA: TGTGCCAGCAGCTTGGTCGGGACCCAGTACTTC
clone size: -; D gene: -; CDR3 length: 12; J gene: TRBJ1-1; V gene: TRBV10-3; CDR3 protein: CASRQLNTEAFF; CDR3 DNA: TGTGCCTCCCGACAACTGAACACTGAAGCTTTCTTT
clone size: -; D gene: TRBD1; CDR3 length: 14; J gene: TRBJ2-7; V gene: TRBV28; CDR3 protein: CASSLLGQSYEQYF; CDR3 DNA: TGTGCCAGCAGCCTGTTGGGACAGTCCTACGAGCAGTACTTC
clone size: -; D gene: -; CDR3 length: 15; J gene: TRBJ2-3; V gene: TRBV7-2; CDR3 protein: CASSYDYTSTDTQYF; CDR3 DNA: TGTGCCAGCAGCTACGACTACACTAGCACAGATACGCAGTATTTT
clone size: few; D gene: -; CDR3 length: 15; J gene: TRBJ1-4; V gene: TRBV14; CDR3 protein: CASSQVRGINEKLFF; CDR3 DNA: TGTGCCAGCAGCCAAGTCAGGGGTATTAATGAAAAACTGTTTTTT
clone size: -; D gene: -; CDR3 length: 14; J gene: TRBJ2-2; V gene: TRBV7-9; CDR3 protein: CASSLRQNTGELFF; CDR3 DNA: TGTGCCAGCAGCTTACGACAGAACACCGGGGAGCTGTTTTTT
clone size: -; D gene: -; CDR3 length: 14; J gene: TRBJ2-2; V gene: TRBV3-1/TRBV3-2; CDR3 protein: CASSQGPGVGELFF; CDR3 DNA: TGTGCCAGCAGCCAAGGCCCAGGCGTCGGGGAGCTGTTTTTT
clone size: -; D gene: TRBD2; CDR3 length: 14; J gene: TRBJ2-3; V gene: TRBV24-1; CDR3 protein: CATSYSGSSGTQYF; CDR3 DNA: TGTGCCACCAGCTATAGCGGGAGCTCGGGTACGCAGTATTTT
clone size: -; D gene: -; CDR3 length: 13; J gene: TRBJ1-2; V gene: TRBV24-1; CDR3 protein: CATSDFSGYGYTF; CDR3 DNA: TGTGCCACCAGTGATTTTTCAGGGTACGGCTACACCTTC
clone size: -; D gene: TRBD1; CDR3 length: 14; J gene: TRBJ1-5; V gene: TRBV6-5; CDR3 protein: CASSWRDRDQPQHF; CDR3 DNA: TGTGCCAGCAGTTGGAGAGACAGGGATCAGCCCCAGCATTTT
clone size: -; D gene: -; CDR3 length: 14; J gene: TRBJ2-3; V gene: TRBV6-5; CDR3 protein: CASSIKTSTDTQYF; CDR3 DNA: TGTGCCAGCAGCATTAAAACTAGCACAGATACGCAGTATTTT
clone size: once; D gene: TRBD2; CDR3 length: 16; J gene: TRBJ2-1; V gene: TRBV5-1; CDR3 protein: CASSLGAGGAYNEQFF; CDR3 DNA: TGCGCCAGCAGCTTGGGAGCGGGAGGGGCCTACAATGAGCAGTTCTTC
clone size: once; D gene: TRBD1; CDR3 length: 15; J gene: TRBJ1-3; V gene: TRBV6-5; CDR3 protein: CASSGQGVPGNTIYF; CDR3 DNA: TGTGCCAGCAGCGGACAGGGGGTGCCTGGAAACACCATATATTTT
clone size: -; D gene: -; CDR3 length: 11; J gene: TRBJ1-1; V gene: TRBV30; CDR3 protein: CAWRQNTEAFF; CDR3 DNA: TGTGCCTGGAGACAGAACACTGAAGCTTTCTTT
clone size: -; D gene: TRBD2; CDR3 length: 15; J gene: TRBJ2-2; V gene: TRBV6-2/TRBV6-3; CDR3 protein: CASRSSGGRAGELFF; CDR3 DNA: TGTGCCAGCCGTTCTAGCGGGGGAAGGGCCGGGGAGCTGTTTTTT
clone size: -; D gene: -; CDR3 length: 12; J gene: TRBJ1-2; V gene: TRBV6-5; CDR3 protein: CASTNTGHGYTF; CDR3 DNA: TGTGCCAGCACTAACACAGGGCATGGCTACACCTTC
clone size: few; D gene: TRBD2; CDR3 length: 15; J gene: TRBJ2-2; V gene: TRBV6-2/TRBV6-3; CDR3 protein: CASSGTSLNTGELFF; CDR3 DNA: TGTGCCAGCAGTGGGACTAGCCTAAACACCGGGGAGCTGTTTTTT
clone size: -; D gene: -; CDR3 length: 12; J gene: TRBJ1-2; V gene: TRBV29-1; CDR3 protein: CSVERSHYGYTF; CDR3 DNA: TGCAGCGTCGAAAGGAGTCACTATGGCTACACCTTC
clone size: -; D gene: -; CDR3 length: 14; J gene: TRBJ1-2; V gene: TRBV6-5; CDR3 protein: CASVGGGRSRGYTF; CDR3 DNA: TGTGCCAGCGTGGGGGGAGGGCGGTCACGAGGCTACACCTTC
clone size: -; D gene: -; CDR3 length: 12; J gene: TRBJ1-1; V gene: TRBV7-9; CDR3 protein: CASSFGNTEAFF; CDR3 DNA: TGTGCCAGCAGCTTTGGCAACACTGAAGCTTTCTTT
clone size: -; D gene: -; CDR3 length: 13; J gene: TRBJ1-1; V gene: TRBV3-1/TRBV3-2; CDR3 protein: CASSPRGNTEAFF; CDR3 DNA: TGTGCCAGCAGCCCACGAGGGAACACTGAAGCTTTCTTT
clone size: -; D gene: -; CDR3 length: 15; J gene: TRBJ2-7; V gene: TRBV5-1; CDR3 protein: CASSLAFGGSYEQYF; CDR3 DNA: TGCGCCAGCAGCTTGGCTTTCGGGGGATCCTACGAGCAGTACTTC
clone size: -; D gene: TRBD1; CDR3 length: 17; J gene: TRBJ1-3; V gene: TRBV9; CDR3 protein: CASSSRDRYSSGNTIYF; CDR3 DNA: TGTGCCAGCAGCTCTCGGGACAGATATTCCTCTGGAAACACCATATATTTT
clone size: -; D gene: -; CDR3 length: 14; J gene: TRBJ2-7; V gene: TRBV11-2; CDR3 protein: CASSLIEQPYEQYF; CDR3 DNA: TGTGCCAGCAGCTTAATAGAACAGCCCTACGAGCAGTACTTC
clone size: -; D gene: -; CDR3 length: 12; J gene: TRBJ2-1; V gene: TRBV12-3/TRBV12-4; CDR3 protein: CASSLGTKTKFF; CDR3 DNA: TGTGCCAGCAGTTTAGGGACAAAGACGAAGTTCTTC
clone size: once; D gene: -; CDR3 length: 15; J gene: TRBJ2-2; V gene: TRBV24-1; CDR3 protein: CATSLGQTPTGELFF; CDR3 DNA: TGTGCCACCAGTCTTGGACAGACCCCCACCGGGGAGCTGTTTTTT
clone size: -; D gene: TRBD2; CDR3 length: 17; J gene: TRBJ2-4; V gene: TRBV6-2/TRBV6-3; CDR3 protein: CASSYESGRAITNIQYF; CDR3 DNA: TGTGCCAGCAGTTATGAAAGCGGGAGGGCGATAACAAACATTCAGTACTTC
clone size: few; D gene: -; CDR3 length: 16; J gene: TRBJ1-6; V gene: TRBV28; CDR3 protein: CASRFKPGHSNSPLHF; CDR3 DNA: TGTGCCAGCAGATTTAAACCGGGACACAGTAATTCACCCCTCCACTTT
clone size: -; D gene: TRBD1; CDR3 length: 19; J gene: TRBJ1-3; V gene: TRBV6-1; CDR3 protein: CASSVGQVLSLRAGNTIYF; CDR3 DNA: TGTGCCAGCAGTGTTGGACAGGTACTCTCCCTAAGGGCTGGAAACACCATATATTTT
clone size: -; D gene: -; CDR3 length: 10; J gene: TRBJ1-2; V gene: TRBV28; CDR3 protein: CASSSIGYTF; CDR3 DNA: TGTGCCAGCAGTTCAATCGGCTACACCTTC
clone size: -; D gene: -; CDR3 length: 12; J gene: TRBJ1-6; V gene: TRBV6-2/TRBV6-3; CDR3 protein: CASSYERSPLHF; CDR3 DNA: TGTGCCAGCAGTTACGAGAGGTCACCCCTCCACTTT